This T cell receptor (beta chain) was observed in a study of shared clonotypes between healthy human individuals. Method: immunoSEQ multiplex PCR; TCRdb's copy keeps in-frame clones and lacks some. The data contain 1.4 million or so clones, less than 99% of them seen just once; the ten biggest clones take up approximately 0.38%. The receptor's source is a man aged 30-40 years in good health. Sequencing used naive CD4+ T cells sorted from blood. The subset: CD45RA+ positively selected.

The CDR3 nucleotides read TGTGCCAGCAGCTTAGGGGCCCTCACAGATACGCAGTATTTT. Translating gives CASSLGALTDTQYF. This chain uses TRBV7-7 with TRBJ2-3; D unclear. The CDR3 runs 14 residues. Germline CDR1 reads SSHAT; CDR2 reads FNYEAQ (reference sequence). V was pared by 1 base and J by 2 bases, with 7 bases between.